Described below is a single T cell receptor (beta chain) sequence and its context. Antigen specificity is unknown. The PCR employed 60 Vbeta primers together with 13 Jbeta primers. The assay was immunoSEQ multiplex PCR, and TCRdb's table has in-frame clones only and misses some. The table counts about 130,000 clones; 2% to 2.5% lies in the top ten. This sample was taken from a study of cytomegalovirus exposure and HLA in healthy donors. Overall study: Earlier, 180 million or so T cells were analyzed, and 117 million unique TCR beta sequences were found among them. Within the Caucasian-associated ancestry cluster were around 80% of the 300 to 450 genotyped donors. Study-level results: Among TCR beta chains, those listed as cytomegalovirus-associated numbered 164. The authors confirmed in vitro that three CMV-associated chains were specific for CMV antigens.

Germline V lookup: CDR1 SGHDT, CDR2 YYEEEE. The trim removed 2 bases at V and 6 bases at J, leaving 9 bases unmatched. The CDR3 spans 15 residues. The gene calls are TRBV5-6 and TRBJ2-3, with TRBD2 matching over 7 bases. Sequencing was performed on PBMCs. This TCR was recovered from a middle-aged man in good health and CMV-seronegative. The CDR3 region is CASSFAQGGRDTQYF. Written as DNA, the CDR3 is TGTGCCAGCAGCTTCGCCCAGGGAGGGAGGGATACGCAGTATTTT.